This passage covers 24 T cell receptor beta chains from one sample sequenced in a study of blood T cell repertoires in COVID-19. The method was immunoSEQ multiplex PCR; TCRdb's version includes in-frame clones alone and lacks a portion of them. The sample includes more than 85,000 clones, about three quarters of them seen just once. The sample taken for sequencing was peripheral blood. The receptors originated from a woman of 80 years or more with active or convalescent COVID-19.

This clone was observed once. The rearrangement links TRBV18 to TRBJ1-4, with 7 bases fitting TRBD1. From germline, CDR1 is KGHSH and CDR2 LQKENI. V shed 3 bases and J 14 bases; nucleotides not matched to a gene: 6. CDR3 size: 12 residues. CDR3 protein: CASSPRQGWLFF. In DNA, the CDR3 is TGTGCCAGCTCACCTAGACAGGGATGGCTGTTTTTT.

CDR3 sequence: CAWSAMEDTEAFF. CDR3 in DNA: TGTGCCTGGAGTGCCATGGAGGACACTGAAGCTTTCTTT. V is TRBV30 and J is TRBJ1-1; no reliable D call. The CDR3 consists of 13 residues. Germline V gives CDR1 GTSNPN, CDR2 SVGIG (reference sequence). V gave up 1 base and J gave up 3 bases, with 9 bases separating them.

CDR3 in amino acids: CASSLTGVDGYTF. CDR3 sequence (DNA): TGTGCCAGCAGCTTAACAGGGGTAGACGGCTACACCTTC. The rearrangement uses TRBV5-6 and TRBJ1-2; TRBD1 aligns across 7 bases. Germline values: CDR1 SGHDT, CDR2 YYEEEE. The ends lost 2 bases at V and 8 bases at J; junction bases unmatched: 6. CDR3 length equals 13 residues.

The chain links TRBV2 to TRBJ1-3, with D hard to call. Germline V gene lookup returns CDR1 SNHLY and CDR2 FYNNEI. The CDR3 runs to 12 residues. The ends were cut back, 4 bases at V and 4 bases at J, with 5 bases in the middle. CDR3 loop: CASSAQGNTIYF. The DNA of the CDR3 is TGTGCCAGCAGTGCCCAGGGAAACACCATATATTTT.

The chain carries TRBV9 and TRBJ2-1; 8 bases agree with TRBD2. CDR3 length: 12 amino acids. The trim removed 4 bases at V and 15 bases at J, leaving 9 bases unmatched. The germline V gene encodes CDR1 SGDLS and CDR2 YYNGEE. CDR3 sequence reads: CASSREGGARFF. CDR3 DNA: TGTGCCAGCAGCCGGGAGGGGGGAGCCCGGTTCTTC. Based on the CDR3 plus reference TRBV9 and TRBJ2-1, the full variable domain is DSGVTQTPKHLITATGQRVTLRCSPRSGDLSVYWYQQSLDQGLQFLIQYYNGEERAKGNILERFSAQQFPDLHSELNLSSLELGDSALYFCASSREGGARFFGPGTRLTVL.

The chain recombines TRBV7-9 with TRBJ1-2; perhaps TRBD1 as D (6 bases). CDR1 and CDR2 from the germline V gene are SEHNR and FQNEAQ (reference sequence). The CDR3 consists of 14 residues. Trimming took 5 bases from V and 3 from J, leaving 13 bases between them. The CDR3 sequence: CASSASQGYYGYTF. CDR3 nucleotides: TGTGCCAGCAGCGCAAGTCAGGGGTACTATGGCTACACCTTC.

This chain links TRBV6-5 with TRBJ2-2; TRBD2 agrees at 9 bases. This CDR3 contains 15 residues. Germline trimming cut 1 base from V and 6 bases from J; bases unmatched to any gene: 3. CDR1 is MNHEY, CDR2 SVGAGI, per germline. The CDR3 is CASSYWLAGAGELFF. The CDR3 nucleotides are TGTGCCAGCAGTTACTGGTTAGCGGGAGCCGGGGAGCTGTTTTTT.

The CDR3 sequence: CASSLGGRAHGEQFF. In DNA form, the CDR3 reads TGTGCCAGCAGTTTAGGAGGGAGGGCCCATGGTGAGCAGTTCTTC. The V gene is TRBV28, the J gene TRBJ2-1; 7 bases are shared with TRBD2. Germline trimming cut 2 bases from V and 9 bases from J; bases unmatched to any gene: 10. This CDR3 has 15 residues. Per germline, CDR1 MDHEN and CDR2 SYDVKM.

This clone was counted only a few times. V is TRBV5-1 and J is TRBJ1-2; TRBD1 aligns across 7 bases. V shed 0 bases, J shed 6 bases, and the junction held 5 bases outside the gene matches. The CDR3 is made up of 14 amino acids. CDR1 is SGHRS, CDR2 YFSETQ, per germline. CDR3 coding DNA: TGCGCCAGCAGCTTGGACAGGGGCTTCGATGGCTACACCTTC. This codes for CASSLDRGFDGYTF. Combining the CDR3 with reference TRBV5-1 and TRBJ1-2 gives the whole variable domain KAGVTQTPRYLIKTRGQQVTLSCSPISGHRSVSWYQQTPGQGLQFLFEYFSETQRNKGNFPGRFSGRQFSNSRSEMNVSTLELGDSALYLCASSLDRGFDGYTFGSGTRLTVV.

The rearrangement joins TRBV4-1 to TRBJ2-5; no reliable D call. This CDR3 contains 17 residues. Germline CDR1 and CDR2: MGHRA and YSYEKL. V was clipped by 0 bases and J by 4 bases, with 18 bases between them. The chain's CDR3 is CASSQDTISRSLETQYF. CDR3 coding DNA: TGCGCCAGCAGCCAAGATACAATCTCTAGATCGTTAGAGACCCAGTACTTC.

This chain joins TRBV3-1 (or the pseudogene TRBV3-2) and TRBJ2-1; D might be TRBD1 (5 bases). Germline loops: CDR1 LGHDT, CDR2 YNNKEL (reference sequence). The CDR3 totals 13 residues. Deletions cut 4 bases from V and 3 bases from J, with 7 bases between. This CDR3 reads CASSRGHYNEQFF. CDR3 in DNA: TGTGCCAGCAGCCGCGGACACTACAATGAGCAGTTCTTC.

Notes on this clone: An end of the junction does not agree with germline; a read error may underlie this. The rearrangement joins TRBV5-1 to TRBJ2-1, with 7 bases fitting TRBD2. The CDR3 extends over 15 amino acids. Germline CDR1 SGHRS, CDR2 YFSETQ. The CDR3 reads CASSFGGLSYDEQFF. Written as DNA, the CDR3 is TGCGCCAGCAGCTTTGGGGGACTAAGCTACGATGAGCAGTTCTTC.

The chain's CDR3 is CASSAIAGGGNEQFF. In DNA form, the CDR3 reads TGTGCCAGCAGCGCGATAGCGGGAGGTGGCAATGAGCAGTTCTTC. This sequence joins TRBV11-2 and TRBJ2-1, with 10 bases aligning to TRBD2. This CDR3 is built from 15 residues. Per germline, CDR1 SGHAT and CDR2 FQNNGV. The trim removed 5 bases at V and 6 bases at J, leaving 7 bases unmatched.

V is TRBV5-4 and J is TRBJ2-7; 7 bases fit TRBD2. CDR3 size: 14 residues. Germline assignment: CDR1 SGHNT and CDR2 YYREEE (reference sequence). Unmatched junction bases numbered 4, after V lost 4 bases and J lost 0 bases. CDR3 sequence reads: CASSTRDYSYEQYF. DNA of the CDR3: TGTGCCAGCAGCACCAGGGACTACTCCTACGAGCAGTACTTC.

The CDR3 loop reads CASSRDRVSYNEQFF. DNA of the CDR3: TGTGCCAGCAGCCGTGACAGGGTATCATACAATGAGCAGTTCTTC. The V gene is TRBV5-5, the J gene TRBJ2-1; 7 bases line up with TRBD1. CDR3 length: 15 amino acids. The V gene end was trimmed by 4 bases and the J gene end by 4 bases; junction bases not matched to a gene: 8. Per the germline V gene, CDR1 is SGHKS and CDR2 is YYEKEE (reference sequence).

This clone was counted once. The chain combines TRBV4-3 with TRBJ2-3; 14 bases match TRBD2. The CDR3 is 17 amino acids. Germline CDR1 reads LGHNA; CDR2 reads YSLEER. V lost 4 bases and J lost 5; bases outside the gene matches: 8. The CDR3 reads CASSLGTSGSGEDTQYF. CDR3 nucleotide sequence: TGCGCCAGCAGCCTTGGGACTAGCGGGAGTGGGGAAGATACGCAGTATTTT.

CDR3 DNA sequence: TGCAGCGTTGAAGATCCGGGACAGGGGGCCTACAATGAGCAGTTCTTC. Translation gives CSVEDPGQGAYNEQFF. This rearrangement joins TRBV29-1 to TRBJ2-1; 11 nucleotides agree with TRBD1. This CDR3 is built from 16 residues. CDR1 is SQVTM and CDR2 is ANQGSEA in the germline V gene. Germline trimming cut 0 bases from V and 2 bases from J; bases unmatched to any gene: 3.

The chain joins TRBV27 to TRBJ2-3; 9 bases map to TRBD2. The junction had 5 bases not matched to a gene; V was cut back by 4 bases and J by 0 bases. Germline V gene lookup returns CDR1 MNHEY and CDR2 SMNVEV (reference sequence). This CDR3 is built from 16 residues. CDR3 in amino acids: CASSSLAGTSTDTQYF. CDR3 sequence (DNA): TGTGCCAGCAGTTCCCTAGCGGGAACGAGCACAGATACGCAGTATTTT.

The chain uses TRBV7-9 and TRBJ2-5; TRBD2 matches at 8 bases. Germline CDR1 and CDR2: SEHNR and FQNEAQ (reference sequence). The CDR3 runs 16 residues. With V trimmed by 5 bases and J by 1 base, 9 bases remained unmatched. This chain's CDR3 is CASSGEASGLQETQYF. In DNA, the CDR3 is TGTGCCAGCAGCGGGGAAGCTAGCGGGCTCCAAGAGACCCAGTACTTC.

This clone was seen more than once but under ten times. This chain joins TRBV7-9 and TRBJ2-1; the D gene is possibly TRBD1 (5 bases). Germline V gene lookup returns CDR1 SEHNR and CDR2 FQNEAQ (reference sequence). V lost 3 bases and J lost 3, with 6 bases in between. This CDR3 region has 13 residues. The chain's CDR3 is CASSLQGYNEQFF. The CDR3 region has the DNA TGTGCCAGCAGCTTGCAGGGCTACAATGAGCAGTTCTTC. The full variable domain, rest sourced from reference TRBV7-9 and TRBJ2-1, is DTGVSQNPRHKITKRGQNVTFRCDPISEHNRLYWYRQTLGQGPEFLTYFQNEAQLEKSRLLSDRFSAERPKGSFSTLEIQRTEQGDSAMYLCASSLQGYNEQFFGPGTRLTVL.

This rearrangement joins TRBV7-2 to TRBJ2-7; TRBD2 aligns across 7 bases. The CDR3 totals 15 residues. V lost 1 base to trimming and J lost 2 bases; unmatched junction nucleotides: 5. CDR1 is SGHTA, CDR2 FQGNSA, per germline. The CDR3 spells CASSLERLATYEQYF. The CDR3 DNA reads TGTGCCAGCAGCTTAGAGCGACTAGCTACCTACGAGCAGTACTTC.

Only a few counts were recorded for this clone. The chain joins TRBV24-1 to TRBJ2-7; 10 nucleotides agree with TRBD2. Germline CDR1 is KGHDR and CDR2 is SFDVKD. This CDR3 spans 19 amino acids. V was clipped by 4 bases and J by 2 bases; unmatched bases: 16. The chain's CDR3 is CATSEITYAGLAGAYEQYF. The CDR3 DNA reads as TGTGCCACCAGTGAGATAACCTATGCCGGGCTAGCGGGGGCCTACGAGCAGTACTTC.

The CDR3 reads CASSSSTSGVSYEQYF. The CDR3 DNA reads as TGTGCCAGCAGCTCCTCAACTAGCGGAGTTTCCTACGAGCAGTACTTC. This sequence joins TRBV7-2 and TRBJ2-7; 8 bases are shared with TRBD2. CDR1 is SGHTA and CDR2 is FQGNSA in the germline V gene. With V trimmed by 4 bases and J by 1 base, 9 bases remained unmatched. CDR3 length: 16 amino acids.

The chain carries TRBV5-1 and TRBJ1-3, with D unclear. V gave up 0 bases and J gave up 1 base, with 2 bases separating them. This CDR3 is 13 amino acids long. Per the germline V gene, CDR1 is SGHRS and CDR2 is YFSETQ. The CDR3 is CASSLASGNTIYF. The CDR3, as DNA: TGCGCCAGCAGCTTGGCTTCTGGAAACACCATATATTTT.